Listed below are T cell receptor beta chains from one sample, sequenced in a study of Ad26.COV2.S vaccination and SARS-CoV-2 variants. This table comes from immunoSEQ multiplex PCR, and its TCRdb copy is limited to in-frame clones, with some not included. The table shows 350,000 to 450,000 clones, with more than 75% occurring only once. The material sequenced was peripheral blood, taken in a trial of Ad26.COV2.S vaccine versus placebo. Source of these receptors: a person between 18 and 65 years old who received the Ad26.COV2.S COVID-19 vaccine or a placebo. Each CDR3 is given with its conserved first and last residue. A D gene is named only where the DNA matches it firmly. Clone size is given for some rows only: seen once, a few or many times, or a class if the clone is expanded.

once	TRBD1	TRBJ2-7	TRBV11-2	TGTGCCAGCAGCTCCCGGACAGGAAACTACGAGCAGTACTTC	CASSSRTGNYEQYF
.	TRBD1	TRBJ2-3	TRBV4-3	TGCGCCAGCAGCCAAGACGGGACAGGGGGCTTAGCAGATACGCAGTATTTT	CASSQDGTGGLADTQYF
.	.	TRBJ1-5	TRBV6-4	TGTGCCAGCAGTCAACGGGGGGGCTGCAATCAGCCCCAGCATTTT	CASSQRGGCNQPQHF
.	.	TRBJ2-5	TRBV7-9	TGTGCCAGCAGCCCCCCTCGACGGATGGGAGAGACCCAGTACTTC	CASSPPRRMGETQYF
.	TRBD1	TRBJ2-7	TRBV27	TGTGCCAGCAGGGACAGGGTGTCCTACGAGCAGTACTTC	CASRDRVSYEQYF
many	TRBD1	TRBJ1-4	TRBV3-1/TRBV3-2	TGTGCCAGCAGCCCGCCCCACGGCGGGACAGTAAATGAAAAACTGTTTTTT	CASSPPHGGTVNEKLFF
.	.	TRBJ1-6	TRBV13	TGTGCCAGCAGCCCCACAGGCAATCATAATTCACCCCTCCACTTT	CASSPTGNHNSPLHF
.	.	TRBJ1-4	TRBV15	TGTGCCACCAGCAGCCGGGACCCTGAAAAACTGTTTTTT	CATSSRDPEKLFF
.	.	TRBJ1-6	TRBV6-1	TGTGCCAGCAGTGAAGCCAGTTCGGGGTCACCCCTCCACTTT	CASSEASSGSPLHF
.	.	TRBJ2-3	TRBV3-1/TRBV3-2	TGTGCCAGCAGCCATTACACGCTAATAAAGGAGGGCCCGAGCACAGATACGCAGTATTTT	CASSHYTLIKEGPSTDTQYF
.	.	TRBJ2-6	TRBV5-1	TGCGCCAGCAGCTTGGGTCCCCGGTTGGCCCAATCATACTCTGGGGCCAACGTCCTGACTTTC	CASSLGPRLAQSYSGANVLTF
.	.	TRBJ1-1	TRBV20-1	TGCAGTGCTAGTGTGAAGGGTATTTGGACTGAAGCTTTCTTT	CSASVKGIWTEAFF
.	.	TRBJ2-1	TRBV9	TGTGCCAGCAGCCCGCGACAGTACAATGAGCAGTTCTTC	CASSPRQYNEQFF
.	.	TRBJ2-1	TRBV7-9	TGTGCCAGCAGCTTATCAGGGTCCTCCTACAATGAGCAGTTCTTC	CASSLSGSSYNEQFF
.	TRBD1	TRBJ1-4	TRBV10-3	TGTGCCACGGGGGACAGCTATAATGAAAAACTGTTTTTT	CATGDSYNEKLFF
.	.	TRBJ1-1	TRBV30	TGTGCCTGGAGTGCGTACAGAGACACTGAAGCTTTCTTT	CAWSAYRDTEAFF
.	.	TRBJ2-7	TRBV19	TGTGCCAGTAGTATTCTTGCAGGGACAATCGGCGAGCAGTACTTC	CASSILAGTIGEQYF
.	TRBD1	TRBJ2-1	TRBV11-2	TGTGCCAGCAGCCTCGGGACAGGGTACCATGAGCAGTTCTTC	CASSLGTGYHEQFF
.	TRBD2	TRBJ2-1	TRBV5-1	TGCGCCAGCAGCTCCCCCGAAGCGGGGCCATACAATGAGCAGTTCTTC	CASSSPEAGPYNEQFF
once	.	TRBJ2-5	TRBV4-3	TGCGCCAGCAGCCAAGGGGAACCGGGTAGCGGACCCTACCGGGAGACCCAGTACTTC	CASSQGEPGSGPYRETQYF
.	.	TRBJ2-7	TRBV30	TGTGCCTGGAGTGCCCCGAGGGGGGACGAGCAGTACTTC	CAWSAPRGDEQYF
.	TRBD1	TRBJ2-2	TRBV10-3	TGTGCCATCAGTGAGTCATTGGGACAGCCTCACACCGGGGAGCTGTTTTTT	CAISESLGQPHTGELFF
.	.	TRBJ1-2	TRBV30	TGTGCCTGGAGTGTACCGAACATGCGCCGGAGCTACACCTTC	CAWSVPNMRRSYTF
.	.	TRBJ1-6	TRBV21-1	TGTGCCAGCAGCAAAGCGCTCTCGGGCAGGGCGGGTTCACCCCTCCACTTT	CASSKALSGRAGSPLHF
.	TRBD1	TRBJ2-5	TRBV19	TGTGCCAGCGCAGGGGGCGCAGAGACCCAGTACTTC	CASAGGAETQYF
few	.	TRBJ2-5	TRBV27	TGTGCCAGCAGTTTAGGGGGAGACTCGCCCCAAGAGACCCAGTACTTC	CASSLGGDSPQETQYF
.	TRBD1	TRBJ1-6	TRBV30	TGTGCCTGGGATAACCCCCAGGGACAGTACAATTCACCCCTCCACTTT	CAWDNPQGQYNSPLHF
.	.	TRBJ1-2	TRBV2	TGTGCCAGCAGTGCTAATGTAGCCTATGGCTACACCTTC	CASSANVAYGYTF
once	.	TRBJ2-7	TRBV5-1	TGCGCCAGCAGCTTGGCCCCGGGTCTTTTAGCCTACGAGCAGTACTTC	CASSLAPGLLAYEQYF
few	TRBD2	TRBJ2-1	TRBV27	TGTGCCAGCAGTTTAATAGCGGGAGGTTGGAATGAGCAGTTCTTC	CASSLIAGGWNEQFF
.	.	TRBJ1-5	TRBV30	TGTGCCTGGGAGACGGGTTCTGGGAATCAGCCCCAGCATTTT	CAWETGSGNQPQHF
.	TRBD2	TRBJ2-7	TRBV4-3	TGCGCCAGCAGCCATCCCCCGGGACTAGCGGGAGCGGCCGGGAACGAGCAGTACTTC	CASSHPPGLAGAAGNEQYF
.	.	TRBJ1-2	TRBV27	TGTGCCAGCAGTGGGGACCGGACGGCGAACTATGGCTACACCTTC	CASSGDRTANYGYTF
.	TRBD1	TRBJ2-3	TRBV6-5	TGTGCCACCGGGACAGTTAATGTAGCGCAGTATTTT	CATGTVNVAQYF
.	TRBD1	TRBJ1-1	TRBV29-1	TGCAGCGTAGCCCCCGGGACAGGATGGTTTACTGAAGCTTTCTTT	CSVAPGTGWFTEAFF
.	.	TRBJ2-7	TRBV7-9	TGTGCCAGCAGCTTAGGGGGGGCCCACGAGCAGTACTTC	CASSLGGAHEQYF
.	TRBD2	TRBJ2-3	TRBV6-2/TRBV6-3	TGTGCCAGCAGTTACCCACTAGCGGGGGTGAACACAGATACGCAGTATTTT	CASSYPLAGVNTDTQYF
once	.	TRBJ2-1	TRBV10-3	TGTGCCATCAGTGGACTCCCGTCATCCAATGAGCAGTTCTTC	CAISGLPSSNEQFF
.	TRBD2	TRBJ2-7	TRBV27	TGTGCCAGCAGTTTAGGCGGGGGGGCCCTCGGGTACGAGCAGTACTTC	CASSLGGGALGYEQYF
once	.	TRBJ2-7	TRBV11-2	TGTGCCAGCAGCTTAGGGGCCCGGGAAACTTCCTACGAGCAGTACTTC	CASSLGARETSYEQYF
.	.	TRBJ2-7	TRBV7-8	TGTGCCAGCAGCTTCTATGGGTCCGGCGAGCAGTACTTC	CASSFYGSGEQYF
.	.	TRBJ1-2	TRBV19	TGTGCCAGTAGTCAGGGTCTTGGCTACACCTTC	CASSQGLGYTF
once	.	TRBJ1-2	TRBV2	TGTGCCAGCTCAACGGGCGGGGACGGCTACACCTTC	CASSTGGDGYTF
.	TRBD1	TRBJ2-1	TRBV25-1	TGTGCCAGCAGTGAATTGGGGGGACAGGGGGCAAATGAGCAGTTCTTC	CASSELGGQGANEQFF
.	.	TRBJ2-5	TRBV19	TGTGCCAGTAGTATAGATTTTGCAGGGCAAGAGACCCAGTACTTC	CASSIDFAGQETQYF
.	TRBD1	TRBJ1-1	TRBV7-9	TGTGCCAGCAGCCCGGGACAGGCCCCGAACACTGAAGCTTTCTTT	CASSPGQAPNTEAFF
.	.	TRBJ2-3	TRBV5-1	TGCGCCAGCAGCTCCTCCCTTCTCACAGATACGCAGTATTTT	CASSSSLLTDTQYF
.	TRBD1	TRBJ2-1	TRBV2	TGTGCCAGCCTCCGGGACAGGGGGGATGAGCAGTTCTTC	CASLRDRGDEQFF
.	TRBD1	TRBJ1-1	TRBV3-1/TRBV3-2	TGTGCCAGCAGCCACAAGATAACAGGGGGCACTGAAGCTTTCTTT	CASSHKITGGTEAFF